This T cell receptor (beta chain) derives from a study of blood T cell repertoires in COVID-19. At the level of the study: Whether acute or convalescent, the COVID-19 samples came from the United States, Italy and Spain.

Germline CDR1 reads LNHDA; CDR2 reads SQIVND (reference sequence). V dropped 2 bases and J dropped 4 bases, with 11 bases sitting between them. This CDR3 region has 14 residues. While infection was still active, Seattle patients were enrolled and then followed longitudinally. As processed by the authors: Scientists estimated how many nucleated cells there were by amplifying reference gene primers. The data were produced by immunoSEQ multiplex PCR, yet TCRdb's version contains in-frame clones alone and is incomplete. From that table come the V and J calls and clone size; the DNA was used to work out D and trimming. Of fewer than 350,000 clones in the sample, around nine tenths are singletons; the top ten hold around 4%.

V gene TRBV19 combines with J gene TRBJ1-2; possible D gene TRBD1, 6 bases. This TCR was recovered from an older woman with COVID-19, enrolled during active disease. Sequenced material: peripheral blood. Written as DNA, the CDR3 is TGTGCCAGTAGTATAAAGTGGACAGTCTATGGCTACACCTTC. Amino acid sequence: CASSIKWTVYGYTF.